The T cell receptor (beta chain) described here comes from a study of blood T cell repertoires in COVID-19. The authors' processing: By means of reference gene primer amplification, nucleated cell counts were estimated. Sequenced by immunoSEQ multiplex PCR; TCRdb stores in-frame clones only, minus some. Clone size and V and J calls were adopted from that table, with D and trimming inferred from the DNA. The sample lists about 160,000 clones, 87% occurring once. Recovered status applied to Cohort 3 donors who had two consecutive negative PCRs. It also applied to those with clearance or with symptom resolution. Looked up from germline, CDR1 is SGDLS and CDR2 is YYNGEE. Trimming cost V 2 bases and J 3 bases, with 12 bases left between them. The CDR3 sequence is 15 residues long.

The sequence was obtained from a woman between 50 and 59 years old who had recovered from COVID-19. Sequencing was done on a sample of PBMCs or T cells enriched from blood (not recorded which). The chain combines TRBV9 with TRBJ1-5; perhaps TRBD1 as D (5 bases). The CDR3 region is CASSVRGEANQPQHF. CDR3 nucleotides: TGTGCCAGCAGCGTTCGGGGGGAGGCCAATCAGCCCCAGCATTTT.